This T cell receptor beta chain stems from a study of regulatory T cells in long-lasting Graves disease (dated by TCRdb to 2020 to 2022). Turning to the overall study: In the newly diagnosed Graves' disease group, patients had been taking antithyroid drugs for less than 3 months. Peripheral blood TCR sequencing and RNA sequencing compared persistent Graves' disease patients with newly diagnosed Graves' disease patients. The study took place in China and was registered as a clinical trial. A total of roughly 35 samples underwent TCR sequencing: around 13 from persistent and some 20 from newly diagnosed Graves' disease patients.

The library was built by means of multiplex PCR. The sequencer was an Illumina HiSeq 4000. To build TCR beta libraries, CDR3 regions were amplified by Arm-PCR using iRepertoire HTBI primers. Gel purification was performed on PCR products prior to sequencing. Per the authors' processing: Gene usage analysis of CDR3 amino acid clonotypes used the approximately 62 TRBV and more than 13 TRBJ segments found across samples. Filtered high-quality paired reads were merged into contigs using COPE and FqMerger. BLAST was used to align contigs to IMGT TRBV, TRBD and TRBJ reference genes, and CDR3 was defined according to IMGT. Clonotypes above 0.1% frequency were classified as highly expanded clones. Shannon entropy served as the measure of repertoire diversity, while the Gini coefficient captured V-J evenness. A clonotype found in more than one individual was treated as public. Using fastp trimming at Q25 and MiXCR clonotype assembly, TCRdb reanalyzed the public sequencing data and kept in-frame beta chains. All rows with the same CDR3 protein become a single entry with the most common DNA and genes. TCRdb's processing, not the authors', yielded these V and J calls. In this sample the table shows roughly 520,000 distinct CDR3 sequences, around 12% of which occur a single time. The ten largest clonotypes hold 8% to 10% of the sample.

What the research found in general, with its limitations: Sequencing and analysis were limited to the TCR beta chain. TRBV28, TRBJ1-2 and TRBJ2-5 were preferentially used in persistent disease, while TRBV20-1 and TRBJ2-1 were favored in newly diagnosed disease. More public clonotypes were shared among persistent patients (around 3,000) than among newly diagnosed patients (966). As a limitation, the authors acknowledged that the small sample size may reduce accuracy. Persistent Graves' disease patients showed lower TCR Shannon entropy and fewer highly expanded clones than newly diagnosed patients, suggesting clonal expansion. Only peripheral blood was studied, because thyroid tissue, the primary lesion, was inaccessible.

Points on this clonotype: There is no known antigen for this receptor. Qualities for individual bases were not recorded, and no much larger clone is one base off.

Deletion took 0 bases off V and 4 bases off J, with a span of 6 bases between the germline ends. The CDR3, from cysteine to phenylalanine, totals 13 residues. The only DNA kept is the CDR3, 39 bases in frame from the first base. Per the germline V gene, SGDLS is the CDR1 and YYNGEE is the CDR2. The sample's time point, from its label and the paper: newly diagnosed GD, antithyroid drugs for less than 3 months. RNA was extracted from PBMCs in TRIzol for both TCR sequencing and RNA sequencing. Graves' disease was diagnosed according to American Thyroid Association guidelines. The patients came from an endocrinology department in Xi'an, China. Each patient gave about 8.1 milliliters of peripheral blood, collected in an EDTA anticoagulant tube. Ficoll Paque Plus density gradient separation was used to isolate PBMCs, and no further T cell sorting was done. RNA quality was checked with an Agilent 2100 Bioanalyzer and agarose gel, and concentration with a NanoDrop 2000.

The same sample was also studied in work on T cells in Graves' hyperthyroidism and ophthalmopathy. As the second study states: Stable Graves' hyperthyroidism was defined as the absence of progression to ophthalmopathy over 18 months of follow-up. Hyperthyroidism patients were newly diagnosed, with disease duration under 2 months, and aged 18 to 65 years. Exclusion was applied to patients with uncontrolled infections, other autoimmune diseases, pregnancy or lactation. Diagnoses relied on clinical symptoms, serum thyroxine and TRAb, thyroid ultrasound and orbital computed tomography. A first-round RT-PCR of the TCR CDR3 used the HTBI primer set with the Qiagen OneStep RT-PCR kit. Most expanded thyroid clonotypes (frequency above 0.001) were also found in blood, which suggests that blood repertoires may mirror thyroid immune responses. A model built on a 13 V-J signature distinguished ophthalmopathy from stable hyperthyroidism, reaching roughly 88% sensitivity and 81.08% specificity in cross-validation and 80%/75% in testing. In validation, progression to ophthalmopathy was predicted by the model with around 70% sensitivity and about 72% specificity, a median of roughly six months before onset. TCR V-J signatures able to tell the groups apart were searched for in a discovery cohort of 90 to 100 patients, of whom more than 40 had Graves' ophthalmopathy and roughly 58 had stable Graves' hyperthyroidism. An independent validation cohort of about 20 hyperthyroidism patients and about 15 patients who later progressed to ophthalmopathy tested prospective prediction of ophthalmopathy. For training and testing, the 100 or so patients in the discovery cohort were randomly divided in a 7:3 ratio. The study also compared thyroid tissue and blood T-cell repertoires from several Graves' hyperthyroidism patients. After blood sampling, hyperthyroidism patients were treated with methimazole at a starting dose of 30 mg daily, and ophthalmopathy patients were treated with high-dose intravenous methylprednisolone. Libraries were constructed in a second round of multiplex PCR, after which size selection and purification were performed. The libraries were sequenced on an Illumina HiSeq2000 using paired-end 100 bp reads. SOAPnuke was used to process the raw data, with reads discarded if the reads contained adapters or uncalled bases, had a mean Phred below 15, or lacked an exact constant-primer or identifier match. COPE v1.2.5 was used to merge high-quality paired reads, and clonotypes were defined as unique nucleotide sequences. MiTCR v1.1 was used to align the clonotypes against IMGT TRBV, TRBD and TRBJ reference segments. The analysis included only V-J combinations with a frequency above 0.0001, which together covered over 98% of the repertoires. The TCS score was defined as the ratio of F50 (clonal expansion) to E x V (chaos), calculated using BLOSUM62-based TCRdist between CDR3 peptides within each V-J. Welch's t-statistics and random forest reduced around 550 V-J features to 13, which were used in a naive Bayes classifier (R e1071). No statistical method was used to fix the sample size in advance, and group allocation was not hidden from the investigators. The paper reports TCR Vbeta CDR3 sequencing of roughly 140 peripheral blood samples: some 44 ophthalmopathy, roughly 74 hyperthyroidism and 17 progressor patients.

The sequenced sample was peripheral blood mononuclear cells (PBMCs), obtained at new diagnosis, from a patient treated with antithyroid drugs. The receptor's source is a woman in her thirties with Graves disease. Donor details come from another sample of the same person, matched by shared clones. The sequence is built from TRBV9 and TRBJ2-3, with the D gene uncertain. At the DNA level, the sequence is TGTGCCAGCAGCGTAGATTGGGCAGATACGCAGTATTTT. The encoded protein is CASSVDWADTQYF.